This TCR beta chain came from a study of cytomegalovirus exposure and HLA in healthy donors. Overall study: Out of 150 million to 200 million T cells, an earlier analysis found roughly 110 million unique TCR beta sequences in total. General study results and limits: V- and J-gene trimming in TCR beta was tied to a missense DCLRE1C variant by an analysis performed later. Most likely, a cluster of highly shared sequence variants arose as a sequencing artifact.

This CDR3 spans 14 amino acids. Trimming took 5 bases from V and 4 from J, leaving 14 bases between them. Germline V CDR1 and CDR2: MNHEY, SVGAGI. Comments on this clone: The antigen remains unidentified.

Amplification used 60 Vbeta primers and 13 Jbeta primers. Repertoires were generated with immunoSEQ multiplex PCR, while TCRdb's copy carries only in-frame clones and drops some. The sample has some 240,000 clones, around 90% seen once. What was sequenced was PBMCs. V and J are TRBV6-5 and TRBJ1-1; D remains ambiguous. The TCR sequence derives from a girl aged 2 to 10 in good health and CMV-seronegative. CDR3 DNA sequence: TGTGCCAGCAGTGCCCAAGTTGGAGGCACTGAAGCTTTCTTT. Translated: CASSAQVGGTEAFF.